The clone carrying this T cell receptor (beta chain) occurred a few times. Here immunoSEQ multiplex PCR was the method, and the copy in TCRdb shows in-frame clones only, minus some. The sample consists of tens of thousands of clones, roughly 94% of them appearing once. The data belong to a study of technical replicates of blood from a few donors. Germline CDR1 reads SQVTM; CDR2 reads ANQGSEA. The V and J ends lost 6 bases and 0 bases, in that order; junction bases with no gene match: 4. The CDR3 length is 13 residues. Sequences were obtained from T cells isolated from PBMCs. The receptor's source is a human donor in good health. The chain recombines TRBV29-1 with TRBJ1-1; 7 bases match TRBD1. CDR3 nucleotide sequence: TGCAGCGTCCGACAGGGCCTGAACACTGAAGCTTTCTTT. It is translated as CSVRQGLNTEAFF. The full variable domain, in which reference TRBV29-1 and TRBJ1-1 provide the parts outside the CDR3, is SAVISQKPSRDICQRGTSLTIQCQVDSQVTMMFWYRQQPGQSLTLIATANQGSEATYESGFVIDKFPISRPNLTFSTLTVSNMSPEDSSIYLCSVRQGLNTEAFFGQGTRLTVV.